This TCR beta chain stems from a study of blood T cell repertoires in COVID-19. Study-level information: Sites across the United States, Italy and Spain contributed samples from acute and convalescent COVID-19. T cells, B-cell-depleted T cells, or PBMCs provided the cDNA or gDNA that served as material.

The CDR3 runs to 15 residues. Germline V gene data show CDR1 as SGDLS and CDR2 as YYNGEE. V was pared by 0 bases and J by 4 bases, with 3 bases of the junction left unmatched. Measured with immunoSEQ multiplex PCR; TCRdb has only the in-frame clones, and not every one. The sample has some 80,000 clones; more than 70% are singletons. The V gene is TRBV9, the J gene TRBJ2-1; 8 bases align to TRBD2. The receptor was isolated from a man aged 55 to 70 with active or convalescent COVID-19. The sequenced sample was peripheral blood. The CDR3 here is CASSVGGGRYNEQFF. The CDR3, as DNA: TGTGCCAGCAGCGTAGGCGGGGGGAGGTACAATGAGCAGTTCTTC.